The T cell receptor beta chain described here comes from a study of T cell clonality in common variable immunodeficiency. This CDR3 comprises 17 residues. In germline, CDR1 is SSHAT, CDR2 FNYEAQ (reference sequence). Most patients and controls had Caucasian heritage. Blood samples were heparinized, about 4.5 to 9 ml per donor. This table comes from immunoSEQ multiplex PCR, and its TCRdb copy is limited to in-frame clones, with some not included. The sample has approximately 45,000 clones, none seen only once. Study-level results: Shared TCRbeta clones were fewer between CVID subjects than controls.

This clone has a count of ten or more. Its target is unknown. At one of its ends the junction is not consistent with the germline gene, which may arise from a read error. Read sequence stops 3 residues before the CDR3 end, and the germline J gene provides the missing end. This chain joins TRBV7-7 and TRBJ2-5; TRBD2 aligns across 12 bases. Sequenced input: peripheral blood mononuclear cells. This receptor was obtained from a person between 18 and 75 years old in good health. CDR3 residues: CASSLGDTSGGRETQYF. CDR3 DNA, as far as it was read: TGTGCTAGCAGCTTAGGGGACACTAGCGGGGGGCGAGAGACC.